The following is a T cell receptor (beta chain) sequence with its context. This clonotype was picked up many times. The target of this receptor is not known. No clone much larger than this one lies a single base away; base qualities are absent. This record belongs to a study of human T cells and chemical hapten exposure (dated by TCRdb to 2020 to 2023). Background on the whole study: Libraries were pooled for sequencing, and per-sample TCR yields varied mainly because of small differences in library volumes within the pool. In alopecia patients, the study followed how the peripheral blood TCR repertoire changed in vivo over primary and secondary sensitization to diphenylcyclopropenone (DPC), a hapten. Both TCR alpha and TCR beta chains were sequenced from each blood RNA sample. What the authors observed across the whole study: Repeated subsampling changed both the strength of the expansion versus patch-test correlation and the threshold at which the correlation became significant. The number of TCRs above 1 in 1000 frequency did not change with DPC sensitization; there was no evidence of global repertoire structure alterations.

Reading from cysteine to phenylalanine, the CDR3 counts 13 amino acids. The retained sequence is limited to the CDR3, 39 bases, with the frame set at the first base. Trimming accounts for 8 bases at V and 5 bases at J, while the number of junction bases matched to no gene is 8. The germline V gene specifies MDHEN as CDR1 and SYDVKM as CDR2. Library preparation used RACE. This sample was sequenced with a NextSeq 500. Library preparation attached unique molecular identifiers to individual cDNA molecules for quantitative, reproducible TCR counting. The paper's data handling went like this. A median of about 87,000 TCRs per sample was observed, with a range of 23,224 to 690,600. The Decombinator software suite was used to annotate V, J and CDR3 in the TCR reads. For PS versus PT1 abundance plots, all samples were subsampled to the same number of TCRs (28,000). Expanded TCRs were defined as absent before sensitization and observed at least eight times at the 2-week time point. In-frame beta chains were kept once TCRdb had trimmed the public reads at Q25 with fastp and called clones with MiXCR. For every CDR3 protein sequence, its rows merge into one entry that carries the most common genes and DNA. The V and J calls here are based on TCRdb, not the publication. The sample profile shows 70,000 to 95,000 distinct CDR3 sequences; around 9.3% of them were found once. Clones ranked in the top ten supply approximately 1.5% of the sample.

The time point tag for this specimen amounts to: healthy volunteer bleed at 6 weeks. Total RNA was extracted from unfractionated whole blood collected in Tempus Blood RNA tubes. Five or six healthy volunteers were used as TCR sequencing controls and were bled at day 0, 2 weeks and 6 weeks. Sequences were obtained from whole blood. The chain joins TRBV28 to TRBJ1-1; 7 central nucleotides agree with TRBD1. The origin of this receptor is a female donor in good health. Some clones in this sample may be carry-over from other donors' samples. CDR3 region: CASLVRGNTEAFF. The base sequence is TGTGCCAGCTTGGTCAGGGGGAATACTGAAGCTTTCTTT.